This TCR beta chain was captured in a study of blood T cells in healthy people across ages. It was with a sample-barcoded 5' primer and a J-beta primer mix that a second PCR of roughly 7 to 12 cycles was run. In TCRdb, the 5' RACE reads were re-called with MiXCR into one record per CDR3 protein. The sample gives roughly 1.9 million distinct CDR3 sequences, around 42% of which show up once; more than 20% is in the top ten. The CDR3 runs 15 residues. Germline V CDR1 and CDR2: SGHKS, YYEKEE (reference sequence). V shed 5 bases, J shed 5 bases, and the junction held 9 bases outside the gene matches. The chain employs TRBV5-5 and TRBJ2-5, with TRBD2 matching 10 bases. Sequencing was carried out using blood. This receptor was identified in a human donor in good health. The CDR3 DNA sequence: TGTGCCAGCAGATCAAGCGGGGGGGCCGGGGAGACCCAGTACTTC. This codes for CASRSSGGAGETQYF.